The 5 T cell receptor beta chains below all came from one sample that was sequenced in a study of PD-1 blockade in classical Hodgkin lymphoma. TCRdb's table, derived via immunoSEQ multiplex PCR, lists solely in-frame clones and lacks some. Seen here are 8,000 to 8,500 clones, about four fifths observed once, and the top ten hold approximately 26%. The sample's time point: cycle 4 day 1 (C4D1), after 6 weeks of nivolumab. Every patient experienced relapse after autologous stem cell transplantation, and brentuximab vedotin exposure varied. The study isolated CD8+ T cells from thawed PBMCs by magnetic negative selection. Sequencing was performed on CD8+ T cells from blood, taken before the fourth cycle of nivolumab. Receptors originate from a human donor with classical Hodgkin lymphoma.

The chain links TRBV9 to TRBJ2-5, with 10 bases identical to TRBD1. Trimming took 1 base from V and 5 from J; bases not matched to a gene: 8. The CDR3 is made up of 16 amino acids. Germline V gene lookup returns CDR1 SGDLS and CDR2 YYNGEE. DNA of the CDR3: TGTGCCAGCAGCGTATGGACAGGGGGGAGCAGTGAGACCCAGTACTTC. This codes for CASSVWTGGSSETQYF.

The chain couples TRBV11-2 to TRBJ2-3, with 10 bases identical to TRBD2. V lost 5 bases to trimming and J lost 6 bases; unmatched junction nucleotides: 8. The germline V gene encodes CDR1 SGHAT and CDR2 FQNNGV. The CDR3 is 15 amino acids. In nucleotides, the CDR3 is TGTGCCAGCAGCCATAGCGGGGGGTTCGGGGATACGCAGTATTTT. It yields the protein CASSHSGGFGDTQYF.

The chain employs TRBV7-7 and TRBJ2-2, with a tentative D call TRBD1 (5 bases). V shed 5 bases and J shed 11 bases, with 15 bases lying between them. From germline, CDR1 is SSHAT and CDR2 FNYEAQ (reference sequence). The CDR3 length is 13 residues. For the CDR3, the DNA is TGTGCCAGCAGCCCTCAGCAGGGTCGAGAGCTGTTTTTT. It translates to CASSPQQGRELFF. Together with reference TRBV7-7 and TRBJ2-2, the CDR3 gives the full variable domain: GAGVSQSPRYKVTKRGQDVTLRCDPISSHATLYWYQQALGQGPEFLTYFNYEAQPDKSGLPSDRFSAERPEGSISTLTIQRTEQRDSAMYRCASSPQQGRELFFGEGSRLTVL.

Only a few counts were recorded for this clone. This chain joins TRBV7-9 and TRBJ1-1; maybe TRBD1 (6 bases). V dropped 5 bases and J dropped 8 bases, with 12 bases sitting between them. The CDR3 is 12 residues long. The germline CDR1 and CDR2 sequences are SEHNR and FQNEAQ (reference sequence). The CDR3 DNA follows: TGTGCCAGCAGCGAGGACAGTTTAGAAGCTTTCTTT. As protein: CASSEDSLEAFF.

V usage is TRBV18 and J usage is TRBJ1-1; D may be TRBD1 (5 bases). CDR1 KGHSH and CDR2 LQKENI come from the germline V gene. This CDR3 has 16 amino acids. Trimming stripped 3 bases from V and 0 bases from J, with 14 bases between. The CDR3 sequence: CASSPEDILLNTEAFF. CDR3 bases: TGTGCCAGCTCACCCGAGGACATCTTACTGAACACTGAAGCTTTCTTT.